This T cell receptor beta chain was sequenced during a study of CD8 T cells in Susac syndrome. Whole-study results and caveats: The study acknowledged a relatively small number of individuals in its TCR sequencing and HLA analysis.

Sequencing targeted TCR beta in T cells from blood (CD8+ and CD4+). Per germline, CDR1 KGHSH and CDR2 LQKENI. Trimming stripped 2 bases from V and 3 bases from J, with 8 bases between. The CDR3 is 13 residues long. This clonotype has a single count. Its antigen remains unidentified. Random-hexamer reverse transcription was applied to 0.5 to 1 ug RNA. TCRdb re-called the immunoSEQ multiplex PCR reads through MiXCR, storing one row per CDR3 protein. Of 150,000 to 200,000 distinct CDR3 sequences in the sample, around 96% were seen once. The TCR sequence derives from a human donor with multiple sclerosis. Sequencing was performed on CD4+ T cells from PBMCs. The chain combines TRBV18 with TRBJ2-7; D ambiguous. The CDR3 bases are TGTGCCAGCTCACCAGCTAGTAGCTACGAGCAGTACTTC. It yields the protein CASSPASSYEQYF.